The 27 T cell receptor beta chains below were found in one sample sequenced in a study of shared clonotypes between healthy human individuals. Some clones are missing from TCRdb's copy, which holds only in-frame ones; the method was immunoSEQ multiplex PCR. This repertoire shows about 490,000 clones, 76% found once; its top ten account for over 10%. The sequencing sample was made of PBMCs. These receptors originate from a woman in her 40s in good health. Some clones in this sample may be carry-over from other donors' samples.

This clone was picked up a small number of times. The chain carries TRBV2 and TRBJ1-5; no reliable D call. The V end was cut by 3 bases, the J end by 2 bases, with 11 bases between. Germline values: CDR1 SNHLY, CDR2 FYNNEI. The CDR3 has 15 amino acids. This CDR3 reads CASSEMGGGNQPQHF. CDR3 in DNA: TGTGCCAGCAGTGAGATGGGTGGGGGCAATCAGCCCCAGCATTTT.

The chain combines TRBV14 with TRBJ1-2; perhaps TRBD1 as D (5 bases). Looked up from germline, CDR1 is SGHDN and CDR2 is FVKESK. The V end lost 2 bases, the J end lost 5 bases, and 15 bases lay between the germline ends. The CDR3 has 15 amino acids. CDR3 loop: CASSQPGTSRYGYTF. DNA of the CDR3: TGTGCCAGCAGCCAACCTGGGACCTCGCGGTATGGCTACACCTTC.

The rearrangement joins TRBV6-1 to TRBJ2-3; D is perhaps TRBD2 (5 bases). Trimming stripped 4 bases from V and 2 bases from J, with 7 bases between. Germline V gene lookup returns CDR1 MNHNS and CDR2 SASEGT. The CDR3 extends over 13 amino acids. CDR3 sequence reads: CASSVDYTDTQYF. The CDR3 DNA follows: TGTGCCAGCAGTGTCGACTACACAGATACGCAGTATTTT.

This sequence joins TRBV7-2 and TRBJ2-5; no definite D call. This CDR3 is built from 14 residues. The V gene's germline CDR1 is SGHTA and CDR2 FQGNSA. Trimming removed 1 base from V and 4 bases from J, with 10 bases in between. The CDR3 spells CASSLEIVGETQYF. CDR3 DNA: TGTGCCAGCAGCTTAGAAATCGTCGGAGAGACCCAGTACTTC. Full variable domain (remainder filled in from reference TRBV7-2 and TRBJ2-5): GAGVSQSPSNKVTEKGKDVELRCDPISGHTALYWYRQSLGQGLEFLIYFQGNSAPDKSGLPSDRFSAERTGGSVSTLTIQRTQQEDSAVYLCASSLEIVGETQYFGPGTRLLVL.

The chain has TRBV9 and TRBJ2-7, with D perhaps matching TRBD2 (6 bases). V was cut by 7 bases and J by 4 bases, with 9 bases left in between. This CDR3 has 11 amino acids. Looked up from germline, CDR1 is SGDLS and CDR2 is YYNGEE. Here the CDR3 reads CASGGEYEQYF. For the CDR3, the DNA is TGTGCCAGCGGAGGGGAGTACGAGCAGTACTTC.

This clone was observed a few times. The rearrangement uses TRBV2 and TRBJ1-2; D unclear. V dropped 6 bases and J dropped 1 base, with 9 bases sitting between them. Germline loops: CDR1 SNHLY, CDR2 FYNNEI. The CDR3 consists of 13 residues. CDR3 sequence reads: CASSLGRNYGYTF. In DNA, the CDR3 is TGTGCCAGCAGCCTCGGCCGTAACTATGGCTACACCTTC. The full variable domain, with the rest looked up from reference TRBV2 and TRBJ1-2, is EPEVTQTPSHQVTQMGQEVILRCVPISNHLYFYWYRQILGQKVEFLVSFYNNEISEKSEIFDDQFSVERPDGSNFTLKIRSTKLEDSAMYFCASSLGRNYGYTFGSGTRLTVV.

This clone was seen a single time. For the CDR3, the DNA is TGTGCCAGCAGGGACAGGGGCGGAGCTTTCTTT. It specifies CASRDRGGAFF. The rearrangement joins TRBV28 to TRBJ1-1; 9 bases map to TRBD1. V was clipped by 6 bases and J by 10 bases; unmatched bases: 3. Germline lookup yields CDR1 MDHEN and CDR2 SYDVKM. The CDR3 sequence is 11 residues long. Full variable domain (missing parts from reference TRBV28 and TRBJ1-1): DVKVTQSSRYLVKRTGEKVFLECVQDMDHENMFWYRQDPGLGLRLIYFSYDVKMKEKGDIPEGYSVSREKKERFSLILESASTNQTSMYLCASRDRGGAFFGQGTRLTVV.

The chain joins TRBV9 to TRBJ2-7, with a tentative D call TRBD1 (6 bases). Germline V gene sequence: CDR1 SGDLS, CDR2 YYNGEE. V lost 1 base and J lost 6, with 11 bases in between. The CDR3 length is 13 residues. The CDR3 loop is CASSVTGWSEQYF. In DNA form, the CDR3 reads TGTGCCAGCAGCGTAACAGGGTGGTCCGAGCAGTACTTC.

The chain recombines TRBV7-8 with TRBJ2-5, with a weak D call TRBD1 (5 bases). Germline CDR1 and CDR2: SGHVS and FQNEAQ. The CDR3 extends over 14 amino acids. V gave up 2 bases and J gave up 5 bases, with 12 bases separating them. The CDR3 here is CASSLFGQRETQYF. CDR3 DNA: TGTGCCAGCAGCTTATTTGGACAACGGGAGACCCAGTACTTC.

The chain employs TRBV5-1 and TRBJ1-5; D is ambiguous. This CDR3 contains 15 residues. CDR1 and CDR2 (germline): SGHRS, YFSETQ. The V end was cut by 0 bases, the J end by 1 base, with 8 bases between. The CDR3 coding sequence is TGCGCCAGCAGCTTGGCCCTGGGGAGCAATCAGCCCCAGCATTTT. Its translation is CASSLALGSNQPQHF.

This chain links TRBV5-5 with TRBJ2-6, with unresolved D. Germline V gives CDR1 SGHKS, CDR2 YYEKEE (reference sequence). This CDR3 region has 19 residues. V lost 4 bases and J 0 bases, leaving 20 bases between the germline ends. In DNA form, the CDR3 reads TGTGCCAGCAGCCCGGCCCCGACAACTACATCCTCTGGGGCCAACGTCCTGACTTTC. Its protein product is CASSPAPTTTSSGANVLTF.

CDR3 loop: CASRLPPGREGTGELFF. The CDR3 region has the DNA TGTGCCAGCAGATTACCCCCGGGCAGGGAGGGCACCGGGGAGCTGTTTTTT. This chain uses TRBV7-9 with TRBJ2-2; 7 positions agree with TRBD2. CDR1 and CDR2 from the germline V gene are SEHNR and FQNEAQ (reference sequence). V was clipped by 6 bases and J by 4 bases; unmatched bases: 14. The CDR3 runs 17 residues.

V and J are TRBV29-1 and TRBJ2-7; possibly TRBD2 for D (5 bases). From germline, CDR1 is SQVTM and CDR2 ANQGSEA. This CDR3 has 14 residues. Trimming left V 2 bases short and J 5 bases short, with 16 bases between. The CDR3 sequence is CSVEYPRGGDEQYF. The CDR3 DNA reads as TGCAGCGTTGAATACCCCCGGGGTGGCGACGAGCAGTACTTC.

The V call is TRBV20-1, the J call TRBJ2-7, with D hard to call. The CDR3 loop spans 10 amino acids. The germline V gene encodes CDR1 DFQATT and CDR2 SNEGSKA (reference sequence). Trimming left V 4 bases short and J 6 bases short, with 7 bases between. The CDR3 DNA reads as TGCAGTGCTATAAGAGGCGAGCAGTACTTC. Residues: CSAIRGEQYF.

This chain links TRBV7-2 with TRBJ2-7; a possible D gene is TRBD1 (6 bases). Germline V lookup: CDR1 SGHTA, CDR2 FQGNSA. The CDR3 covers 14 residues. Trimming removed 1 base from V and 5 bases from J, with 12 bases in between. Here the CDR3 DNA reads TGTGCCAGCAGCTTAGTACAGGGTAAGGACGAGCAGTACTTC. Its protein is CASSLVQGKDEQYF.

The chain uses TRBV5-1 and TRBJ2-2; 10 nucleotides agree with TRBD1. CDR3 length: 16 residues. The V and J ends lost 1 base and 6 bases, in that order; junction bases with no gene match: 6. The germline CDR1 and CDR2 sequences are SGHRS and YFSETQ. The CDR3 loop reads CASSLHGTGEAGELFF. CDR3 DNA: TGCGCCAGCAGCTTGCATGGGACAGGGGAAGCCGGGGAGCTGTTTTTT.

The chain combines TRBV30 with TRBJ2-7, with D perhaps TRBD2 (5 bases). Germline-derived CDR1 and CDR2 are GTSNPN and SVGIG (reference sequence). CDR3 length: 14 amino acids. Trimming stripped 3 bases from V and 2 bases from J, with 14 bases between. The CDR3: CAWRKAVVTYEQYF. The CDR3 nucleotides are TGTGCCTGGAGAAAAGCGGTAGTGACCTACGAGCAGTACTTC.

The chain recombines TRBV18 with TRBJ1-3; no definite D call. Trimming took off 4 bases at V and 0 bases at J, with 10 bases between the two ends. Germline lookup yields CDR1 KGHSH and CDR2 LQKENI. The length of the CDR3 is 15 residues. In DNA form, the CDR3 reads TGTGCCAGCTCACTTGAAACCATCTCTGGAAACACCATATATTTT. As protein: CASSLETISGNTIYF.

The rearrangement joins TRBV7-3 to TRBJ2-3, with D hard to call. Per the germline V gene, CDR1 is SGHTA and CDR2 is FQGTGA. The CDR3 spans 15 residues. Trimming shortened V by 1 base and J by 0 bases, and 8 bases separated the two germline ends. The CDR3 protein is CASSLRTSSTDTQYF. In DNA, the CDR3 is TGTGCCAGCAGCTTAAGGACGTCTAGCACAGATACGCAGTATTTT.

V and J are TRBV5-1 and TRBJ2-3; the D is unclear. Germline values: CDR1 SGHRS, CDR2 YFSETQ. Trimming pared 1 base from V and 0 bases from J, leaving 9 bases between. CDR3 length equals 15 residues. In nucleotides, the CDR3 is TGCGCCAGCAGCTTGTACGGCTCGAGCACAGATACGCAGTATTTT. It codes for CASSLYGSSTDTQYF. The full variable domain, rest sourced from reference TRBV5-1 and TRBJ2-3, is KAGVTQTPRYLIKTRGQQVTLSCSPISGHRSVSWYQQTPGQGLQFLFEYFSETQRNKGNFPGRFSGRQFSNSRSEMNVSTLELGDSALYLCASSLYGSSTDTQYFGPGTRLTVL.

This clone was picked up a small number of times. The chain uses TRBV6-1 and TRBJ2-7, with TRBD1 matching 9 bases. V was pared by 6 bases and J by 4 bases, with 4 bases of the junction left unmatched. Germline V lookup: CDR1 MNHNS, CDR2 SASEGT. This CDR3 is built from 13 residues. This CDR3 is CASRLDRGYEQYF. Written as DNA, the CDR3 is TGTGCCAGCAGACTCGACAGGGGGTACGAGCAGTACTTC.

The chain recombines TRBV2 with TRBJ2-7; 12 positions match TRBD2. Trimming cost V 7 bases and J 0 bases; bases outside gene matches: 10. Per the germline V gene, CDR1 is SNHLY and CDR2 is FYNNEI. CDR3 length: 17 amino acids. The CDR3 nucleotides are TGTGCCAGCACCATACCGGGGGGACTAGCGGGCTCCTACGAGCAGTACTTC. This encodes CASTIPGGLAGSYEQYF.

This clone was recorded once. The chain has TRBV28 and TRBJ2-2; unclear D gene. Trimming stripped 6 bases from V and 6 bases from J, with 14 bases between. Germline loops: CDR1 MDHEN, CDR2 SYDVKM. The CDR3 covers 14 residues. CDR3 residues: CASSREGRSGELFF. For the CDR3, the DNA is TGTGCCAGCAGCCGAGAAGGGCGGTCCGGGGAGCTGTTTTTT. Using reference TRBV28 and TRBJ2-2 for the parts outside the CDR3, the full variable domain is DVKVTQSSRYLVKRTGEKVFLECVQDMDHENMFWYRQDPGLGLRLIYFSYDVKMKEKGDIPEGYSVSREKKERFSLILESASTNQTSMYLCASSREGRSGELFFGEGSRLTVL.

Notes on this clone: Other DNA sequences within the sample encode an identical CDR3. The CDR3 region has the DNA TGTGCCAGCAGGGGACAGGGCGGACAGCCCCAGCATTTT. It codes for CASRGQGGQPQHF. This chain connects TRBV27 to TRBJ1-5, with 9 bases lining up with TRBD1. J was trimmed by 7 bases and V by 6 bases; bases with no gene match: 4. The CDR3 spans 13 residues. CDR1 is MNHEY, CDR2 SMNVEV, per germline (reference sequence).

The rearrangement joins TRBV14 to TRBJ1-1; D not resolved. The CDR3 loop spans 13 amino acids. Germline assignment: CDR1 SGHDN and CDR2 FVKESK. Trimming left V 5 bases short and J 2 bases short, with 9 bases between. The CDR3 protein is CASSGVINTEAFF. In DNA, the CDR3 is TGTGCCAGCAGCGGGGTTATAAACACTGAAGCTTTCTTT.

Points on this clone: The germline gene is not matched at one end of the junction; a read error may be the cause. This sequence joins TRBV5-1 and TRBJ2-7; D possibly corresponds to TRBD1 (7 bases). The CDR3 is made up of 12 amino acids. CDR1 and CDR2 (germline): SGHRS, YFSETQ. The CDR3, as DNA: TGCGCCAGCAGCGCGCAGGGACAGCGGGCGTCCTTC. Residues: CASSAQGQRASF.

The chain is built from TRBV7-9 and TRBJ2-1; TRBD2 matches at 10 bases. Germline CDR1 SEHNR, CDR2 FQNEAQ (reference sequence). V gave up 1 base and J gave up 6 bases; unmatched junction bases: 9. This CDR3 has 17 residues. The CDR3 DNA sequence: TGTGCCAGCAGCTTAGTTCGGCTAGCGGGAGCTTTCAATGAGCAGTTCTTC. This sequence encodes CASSLVRLAGAFNEQFF.